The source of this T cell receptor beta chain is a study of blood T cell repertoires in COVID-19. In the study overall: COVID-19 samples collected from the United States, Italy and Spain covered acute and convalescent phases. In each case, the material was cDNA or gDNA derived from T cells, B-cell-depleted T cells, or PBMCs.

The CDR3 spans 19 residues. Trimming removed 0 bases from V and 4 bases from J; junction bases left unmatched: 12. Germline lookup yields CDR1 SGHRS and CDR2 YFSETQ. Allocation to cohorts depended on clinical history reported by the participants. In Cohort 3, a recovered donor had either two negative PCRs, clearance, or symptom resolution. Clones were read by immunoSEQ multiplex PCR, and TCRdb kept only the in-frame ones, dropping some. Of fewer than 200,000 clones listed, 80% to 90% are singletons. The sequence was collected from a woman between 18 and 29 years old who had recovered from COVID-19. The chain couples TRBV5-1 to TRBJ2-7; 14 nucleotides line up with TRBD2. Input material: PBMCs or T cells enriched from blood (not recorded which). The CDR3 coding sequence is TGCGCCAGCAGCTTGGACACAACGGGACTAGCGGGAGAGACTTACGAGCAGTACTTC. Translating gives CASSLDTTGLAGETYEQYF.